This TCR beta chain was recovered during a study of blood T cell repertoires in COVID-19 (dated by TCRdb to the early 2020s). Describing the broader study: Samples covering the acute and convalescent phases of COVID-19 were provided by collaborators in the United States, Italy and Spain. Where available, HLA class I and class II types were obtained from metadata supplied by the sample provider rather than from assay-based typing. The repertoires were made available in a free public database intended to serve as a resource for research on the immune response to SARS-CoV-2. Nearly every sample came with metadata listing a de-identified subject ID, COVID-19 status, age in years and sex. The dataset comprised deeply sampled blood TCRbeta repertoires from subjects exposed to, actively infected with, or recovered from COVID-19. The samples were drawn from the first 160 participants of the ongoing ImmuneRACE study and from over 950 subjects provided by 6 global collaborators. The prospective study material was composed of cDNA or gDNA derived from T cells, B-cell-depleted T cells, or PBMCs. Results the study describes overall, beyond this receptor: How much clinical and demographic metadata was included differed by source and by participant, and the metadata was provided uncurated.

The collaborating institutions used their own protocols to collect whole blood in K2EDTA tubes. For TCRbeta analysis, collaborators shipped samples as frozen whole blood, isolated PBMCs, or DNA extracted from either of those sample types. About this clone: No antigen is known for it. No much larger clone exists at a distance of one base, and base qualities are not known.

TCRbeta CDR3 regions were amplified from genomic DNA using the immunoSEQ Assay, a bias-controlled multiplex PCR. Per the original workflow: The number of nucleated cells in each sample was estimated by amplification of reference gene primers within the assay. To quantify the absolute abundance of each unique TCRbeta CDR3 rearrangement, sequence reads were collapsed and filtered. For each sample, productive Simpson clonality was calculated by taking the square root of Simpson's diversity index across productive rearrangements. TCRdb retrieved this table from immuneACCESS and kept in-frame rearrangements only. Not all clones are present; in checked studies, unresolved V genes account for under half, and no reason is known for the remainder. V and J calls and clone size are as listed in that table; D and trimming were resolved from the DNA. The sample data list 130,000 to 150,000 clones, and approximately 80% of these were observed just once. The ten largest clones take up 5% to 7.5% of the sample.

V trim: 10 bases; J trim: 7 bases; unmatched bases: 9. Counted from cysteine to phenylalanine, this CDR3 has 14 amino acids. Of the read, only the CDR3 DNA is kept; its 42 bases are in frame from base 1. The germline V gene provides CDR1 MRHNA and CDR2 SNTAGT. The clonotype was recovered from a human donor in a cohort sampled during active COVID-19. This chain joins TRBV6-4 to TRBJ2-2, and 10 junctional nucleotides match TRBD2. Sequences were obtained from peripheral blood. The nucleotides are TGTGCCACCCGGCTAGCGGGGGATCACGGGGAGCTGTTTTTT. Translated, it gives CATRLAGDHGELFF.